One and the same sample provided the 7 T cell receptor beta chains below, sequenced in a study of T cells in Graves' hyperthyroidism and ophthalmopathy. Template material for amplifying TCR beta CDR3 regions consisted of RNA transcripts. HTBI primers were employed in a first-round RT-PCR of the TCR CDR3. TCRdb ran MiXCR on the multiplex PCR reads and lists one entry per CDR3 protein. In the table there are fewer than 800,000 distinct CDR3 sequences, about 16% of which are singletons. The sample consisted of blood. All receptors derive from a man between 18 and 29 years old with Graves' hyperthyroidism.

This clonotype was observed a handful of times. CDR3 in DNA: TGTGCCAGCAGTGAGACAGGGGGCACGTACGAGCAGTACTTC. It specifies CASSETGGTYEQYF. The V call is TRBV6-1, the J call TRBJ2-7, with 10 positions matching TRBD1. The CDR3 consists of 14 residues. The germline CDR1 and CDR2 sequences are MNHNS and SASEGT. V was clipped by 3 bases and J by 4 bases; unmatched bases: 3.

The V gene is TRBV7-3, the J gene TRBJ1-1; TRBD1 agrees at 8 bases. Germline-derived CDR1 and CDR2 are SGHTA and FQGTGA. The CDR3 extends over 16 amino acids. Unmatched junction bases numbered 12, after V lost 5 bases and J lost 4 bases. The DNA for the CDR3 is TGTGCCAGCAGCCAGGACAGGGCAGGGCCTAGCACTGAAGCTTTCTTT. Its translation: CASSQDRAGPSTEAFF.

The CDR3 loop reads CASGHPPGLRSPGELFF. The CDR3, as DNA: TGTGCTAGTGGCCATCCCCCGGGACTAAGGTCCCCCGGGGAGCTGTTTTTT. The chain carries TRBV12-5 and TRBJ2-2, with 7 positions matching TRBD2. CDR3 length equals 17 residues. Losses at the gene ends were 6 bases for V and 6 bases for J; bases not matched to a gene: 16. Germline loops: CDR1 LGHNT, CDR2 FRNRAP.

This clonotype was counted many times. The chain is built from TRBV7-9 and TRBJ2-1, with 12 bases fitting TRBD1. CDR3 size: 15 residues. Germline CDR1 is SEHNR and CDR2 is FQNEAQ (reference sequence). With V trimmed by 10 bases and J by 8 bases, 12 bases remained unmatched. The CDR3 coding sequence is TGTGCCACCTTCCTAGGGACAGGGGGCGCGGATGAGCAGTTCTTC. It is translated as CATFLGTGGADEQFF.

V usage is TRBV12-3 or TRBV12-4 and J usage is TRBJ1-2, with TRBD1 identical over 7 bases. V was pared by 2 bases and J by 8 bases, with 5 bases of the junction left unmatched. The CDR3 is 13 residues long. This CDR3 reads CASSLTGAKGYTF. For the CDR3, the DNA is TGTGCCAGCAGTTTAACAGGGGCGAAGGGCTACACCTTC.

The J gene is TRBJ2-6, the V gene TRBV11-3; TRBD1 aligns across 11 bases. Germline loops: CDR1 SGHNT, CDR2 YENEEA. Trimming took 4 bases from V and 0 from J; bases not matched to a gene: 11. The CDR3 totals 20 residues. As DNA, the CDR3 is TGTGCCAGCAGCTCTCGGACAGGGGGCCTAGTCATCTCTGGGGCCAACGTCCTGACTTTC. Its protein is CASSSRTGGLVISGANVLTF.

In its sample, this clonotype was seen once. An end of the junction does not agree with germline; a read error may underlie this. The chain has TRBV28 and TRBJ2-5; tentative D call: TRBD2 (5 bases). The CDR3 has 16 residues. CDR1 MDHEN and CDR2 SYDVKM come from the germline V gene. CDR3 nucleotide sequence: TGCTTCAGAGGAGGCAGGCATGGTTGCACACAAGAGACCCAGTACTTC. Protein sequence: CFRGGRHGCTQETQYF.